This T cell receptor beta chain was sequenced in a study of T cells in narcolepsy. Sequencing was performed with immunoSEQ multiplex PCR; in TCRdb, only in-frame clones are kept and a portion is missing. In the table there are roughly 35,000 clones, 70% to 90% of which are singletons. This clone was observed a handful of times. The CDR3 extends over 16 amino acids. The V gene end was trimmed by 0 bases and the J gene end by 6 bases; junction bases not matched to a gene: 8. The germline V gene has CDR1 KGHSY and CDR2 FQNENV. The source of this sequence is a human donor with narcolepsy. This chain uses TRBV16 with TRBJ1-1; 9 bases agree with TRBD1. Sequenced input: CD45RA- memory CD4+ T cells from PBMCs. The CDR3 reads CASSQSRGQGVSEAFF. For the CDR3, the DNA is TGTGCCAGCAGCCAATCCCGGGGACAGGGTGTCTCTGAAGCTTTCTTT.